Listed below are T cell receptor beta chains from one sample, sequenced in a study of cytomegalovirus exposure and HLA in healthy donors. Sequencing used immunoSEQ multiplex PCR; TCRdb keeps in-frame clones, though not all of them. The data contain about 160,000 clones, just under 90% of them singletons. Sequencing was performed on PBMCs. These receptors came from a woman aged 18-29 years in good health and CMV-seropositive. Both conserved end residues are trimmed from each CDR3.

>TRBV7-9|TRBJ1-1
ASSYHRDVTEAF
>TRBV7-9|TRBJ2-1
ASSYGTGRLSSYNEQF
>TRBV6-1|TRBJ2-1
ASKAPGDTYNEQF
>TRBV25-1|TRBJ1-1
AAVRGGSGAVAF
>TRBV29-1|TRBJ1-5
SVDSGDGIQPQH
>TRBV7-9|TRBJ2-1
ASSLAGGTGVSYNEQF
>TRBV19|TRBJ1-1
ASSMSYSNTEAF
>TRBV7-9|TRBJ1-2
ASSPPPGAGGYT
>TRBV6-5|TRBJ1-2
ASAKGTADYGYT
>TRBV10-1|TRBJ1-1
ASSEYTGQGSEAF
>TRBV11-2|TRBJ2-7
ASSVDRSYEQY
>TRBV7-2|TRBJ2-7
ASRPTGTAYEQY
>TRBV19|TRBJ2-1
ASSIGSGDYNEQF
>TRBV7-6|TRBJ2-1
ASSLLQGARNEQF
>TRBV4-2|TRBJ2-3
ASSPGLTSESTDTQY
>TRBV13|TRBJ2-1
ASSPPRRGGSNNEQF
>TRBV27|TRBJ2-7
ASSSLAGVYEQY
>TRBV19|TRBJ2-3
ASRKTGEEQY
>TRBV6-5|TRBJ2-7
ASRGGSGSSYEQY
>TRBV6-4|TRBJ2-3
ASSRGQDTDTQY
>TRBV27|TRBJ2-1
ASKWEWTPGNEQF
>TRBV5-1|TRBJ2-3
ASNGGSSTDTQY
>TRBV2|TRBJ2-1
ASRRGQGGHNEQF
>TRBV19|TRBJ2-3
ASRTGGGDTQY
>TRBV5-4|TRBJ1-4
ASSPAIGDSREKLF